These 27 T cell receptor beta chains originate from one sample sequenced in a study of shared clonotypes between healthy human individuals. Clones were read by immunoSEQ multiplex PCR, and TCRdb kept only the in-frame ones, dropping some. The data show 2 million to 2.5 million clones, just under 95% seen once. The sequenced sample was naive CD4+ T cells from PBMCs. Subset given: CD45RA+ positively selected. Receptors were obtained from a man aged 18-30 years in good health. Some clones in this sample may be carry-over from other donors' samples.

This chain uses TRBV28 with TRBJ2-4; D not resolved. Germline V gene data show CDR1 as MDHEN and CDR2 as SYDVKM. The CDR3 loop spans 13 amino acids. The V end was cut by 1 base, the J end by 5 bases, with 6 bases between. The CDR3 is CASSLLPENIQYF. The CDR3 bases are TGTGCCAGCAGTTTATTACCGGAAAACATTCAGTACTTC.

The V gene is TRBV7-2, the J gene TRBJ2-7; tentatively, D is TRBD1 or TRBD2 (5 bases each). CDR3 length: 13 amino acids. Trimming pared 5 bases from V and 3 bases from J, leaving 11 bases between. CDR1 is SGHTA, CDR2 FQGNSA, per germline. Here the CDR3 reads CASSTGPYYEQYF. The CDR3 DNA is TGTGCCAGCAGCACGGGACCGTACTACGAGCAGTACTTC.

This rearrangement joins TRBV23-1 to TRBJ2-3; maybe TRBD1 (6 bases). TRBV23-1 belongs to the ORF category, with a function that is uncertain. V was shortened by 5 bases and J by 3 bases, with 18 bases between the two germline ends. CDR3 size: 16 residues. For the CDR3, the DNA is TGCGCCAGCAGTGACCCCGGCACAGGGTTAACAGATACGCAGTATTTT. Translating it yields CASSDPGTGLTDTQYF.

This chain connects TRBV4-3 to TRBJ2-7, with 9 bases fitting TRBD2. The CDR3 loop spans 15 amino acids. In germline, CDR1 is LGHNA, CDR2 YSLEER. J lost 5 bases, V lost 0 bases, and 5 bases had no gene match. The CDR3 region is CASSQDRSGSNEQYF. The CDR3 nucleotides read TGCGCCAGCAGCCAAGATCGTAGCGGGAGCAACGAGCAGTACTTC.

The CDR3 coding sequence is TGTGCCAGCATGGTGGTCCAAGAGACCCAGTACTTC. It is translated as CASMVVQETQYF. V and J are TRBV2 and TRBJ2-5; D gene unclear. CDR3 size: 12 residues. V was pared by 7 bases and J by 1 base, with 7 bases between. Germline CDR1 reads SNHLY; CDR2 reads FYNNEI.

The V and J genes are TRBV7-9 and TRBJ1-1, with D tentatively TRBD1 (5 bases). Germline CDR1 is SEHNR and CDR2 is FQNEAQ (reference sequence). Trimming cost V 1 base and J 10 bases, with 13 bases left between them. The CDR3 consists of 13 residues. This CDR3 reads CASSLDPAGLAFF. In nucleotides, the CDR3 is TGTGCCAGCAGCTTAGATCCGGCAGGGCTAGCTTTCTTT.

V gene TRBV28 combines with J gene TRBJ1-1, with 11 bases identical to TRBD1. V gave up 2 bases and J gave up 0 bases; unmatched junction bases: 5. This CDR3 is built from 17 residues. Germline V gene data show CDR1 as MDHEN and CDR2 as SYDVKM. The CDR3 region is CASSLHGQGALNTEAFF. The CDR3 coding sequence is TGTGCCAGCAGTTTACACGGACAGGGGGCCCTGAACACTGAAGCTTTCTTT.

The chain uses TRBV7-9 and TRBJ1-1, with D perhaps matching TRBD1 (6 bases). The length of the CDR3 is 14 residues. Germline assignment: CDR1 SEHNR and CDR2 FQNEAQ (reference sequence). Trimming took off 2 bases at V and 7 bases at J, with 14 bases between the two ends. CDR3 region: CASSLMRGIDEAFF. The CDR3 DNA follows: TGTGCCAGCAGCTTAATGAGGGGGATTGATGAAGCTTTCTTT. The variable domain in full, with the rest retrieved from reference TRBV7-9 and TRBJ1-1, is DTGVSQNPRHKITKRGQNVTFRCDPISEHNRLYWYRQTLGQGPEFLTYFQNEAQLEKSRLLSDRFSAERPKGSFSTLEIQRTEQGDSAMYLCASSLMRGIDEAFFGQGTRLTVV.

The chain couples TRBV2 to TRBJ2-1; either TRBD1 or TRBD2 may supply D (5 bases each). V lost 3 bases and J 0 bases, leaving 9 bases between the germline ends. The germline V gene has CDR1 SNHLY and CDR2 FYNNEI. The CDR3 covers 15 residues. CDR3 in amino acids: CASSEQGTSYNEQFF. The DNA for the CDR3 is TGTGCCAGCAGTGAGCAAGGGACCTCCTACAATGAGCAGTTCTTC.

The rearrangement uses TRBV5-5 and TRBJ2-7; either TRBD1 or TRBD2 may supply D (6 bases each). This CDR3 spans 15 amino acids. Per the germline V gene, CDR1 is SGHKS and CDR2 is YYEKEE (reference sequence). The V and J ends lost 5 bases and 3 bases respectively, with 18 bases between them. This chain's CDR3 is CASRPGAGSSYEQYF. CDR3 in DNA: TGTGCCAGCAGGCCGGGGGCAGGAAGTAGCTACGAGCAGTACTTC.

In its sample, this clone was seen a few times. The CDR3 DNA reads as TGTGCCAGCAGCCCTTATAGCGGGAGGGTGAACACCGGGGAGCTGTTTTTT. It translates to CASSPYSGRVNTGELFF. The chain is built from TRBV13 and TRBJ2-2; 11 bases align to TRBD2. The junction had 6 bases not matched to a gene; V was cut back by 5 bases and J by 1 base. The germline gives CDR1 PRHDT, CDR2 FYEKMQ (reference sequence). This CDR3 spans 17 amino acids.

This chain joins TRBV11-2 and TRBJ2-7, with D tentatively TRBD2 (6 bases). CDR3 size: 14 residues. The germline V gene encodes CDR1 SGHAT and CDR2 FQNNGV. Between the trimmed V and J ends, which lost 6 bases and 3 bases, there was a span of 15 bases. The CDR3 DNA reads TGTGCCAGCAGGCGGGGCCAACAACTCTACGAGCAGTACTTC. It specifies CASRRGQQLYEQYF.

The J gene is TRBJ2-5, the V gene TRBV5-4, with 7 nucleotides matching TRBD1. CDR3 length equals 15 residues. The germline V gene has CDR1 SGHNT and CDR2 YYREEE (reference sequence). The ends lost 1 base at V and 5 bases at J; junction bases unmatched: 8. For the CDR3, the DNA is TGTGCCAGCAGCTTGATGAAGGGGGCAGGGGAGACCCAGTACTTC. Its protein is CASSLMKGAGETQYF.

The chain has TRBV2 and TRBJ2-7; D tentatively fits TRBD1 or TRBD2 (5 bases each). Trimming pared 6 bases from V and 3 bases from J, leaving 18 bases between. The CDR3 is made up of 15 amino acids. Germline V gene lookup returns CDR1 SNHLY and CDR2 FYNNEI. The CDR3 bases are TGTGCCAGCAGAACCTCGAGGGGCGGTCACTACGAGCAGTACTTC. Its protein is CASRTSRGGHYEQYF.

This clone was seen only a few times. CDR3 region: CASSLEKGRLFF. CDR3 nucleotide sequence: TGTGCCAGCAGCTTAGAGAAGGGTCGGCTGTTTTTT. This chain links TRBV7-8 with TRBJ1-4, with unresolved D. Germline V gene lookup returns CDR1 SGHVS and CDR2 FQNEAQ. V was pared by 1 base and J by 14 bases, with 11 bases between. CDR3 size: 12 residues.

The CDR3 here is CSVEGRLVNEQFF. In nucleotides, the CDR3 is TGCAGCGTTGAGGGTAGACTAGTTAATGAGCAGTTCTTC. V is TRBV29-1 and J is TRBJ2-1, with a possible D match to TRBD2 (6 bases). The CDR3 contains 13 residues. Germline V CDR1 and CDR2: SQVTM, ANQGSEA. V lost 3 bases and J lost 7, with 13 bases in between.

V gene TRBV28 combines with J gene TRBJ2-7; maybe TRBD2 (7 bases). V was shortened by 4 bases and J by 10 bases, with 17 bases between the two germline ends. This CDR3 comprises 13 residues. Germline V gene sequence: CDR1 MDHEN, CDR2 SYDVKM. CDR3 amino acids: CASSSQGEGGQYF. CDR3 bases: TGTGCCAGCAGTTCCCAAGGGGAGGGGGGTCAGTACTTC.

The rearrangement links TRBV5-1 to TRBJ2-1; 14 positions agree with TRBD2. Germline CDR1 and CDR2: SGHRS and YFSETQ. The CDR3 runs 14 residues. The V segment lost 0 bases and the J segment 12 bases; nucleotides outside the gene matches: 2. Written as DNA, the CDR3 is TGCGCCAGCAGCTTGGAGGGACTAGCGGGAGTGCAGTTCTTC. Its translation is CASSLEGLAGVQFF.

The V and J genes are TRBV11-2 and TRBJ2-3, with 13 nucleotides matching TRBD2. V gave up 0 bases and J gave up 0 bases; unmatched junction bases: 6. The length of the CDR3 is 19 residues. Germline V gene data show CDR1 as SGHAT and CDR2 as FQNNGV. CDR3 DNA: TGTGCCAGCAGCTTAGATCCCGGACTAGCGGGAGCTAGCACAGATACGCAGTATTTT. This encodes CASSLDPGLAGASTDTQYF.

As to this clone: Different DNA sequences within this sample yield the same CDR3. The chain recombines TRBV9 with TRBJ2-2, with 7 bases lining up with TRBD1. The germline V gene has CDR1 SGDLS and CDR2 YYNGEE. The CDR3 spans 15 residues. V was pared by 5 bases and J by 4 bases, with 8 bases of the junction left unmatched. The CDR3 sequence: CASSVQGTGTGELFF. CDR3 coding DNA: TGTGCCAGCAGTGTACAGGGGACGGGCACCGGGGAGCTGTTTTTT.

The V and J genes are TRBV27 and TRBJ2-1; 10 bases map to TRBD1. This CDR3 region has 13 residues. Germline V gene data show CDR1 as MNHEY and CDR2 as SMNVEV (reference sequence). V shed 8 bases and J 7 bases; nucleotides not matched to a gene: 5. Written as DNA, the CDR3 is TGTGCCAGCGGGACAGGGGTTACGAATGAGCAGTTCTTC. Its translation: CASGTGVTNEQFF.

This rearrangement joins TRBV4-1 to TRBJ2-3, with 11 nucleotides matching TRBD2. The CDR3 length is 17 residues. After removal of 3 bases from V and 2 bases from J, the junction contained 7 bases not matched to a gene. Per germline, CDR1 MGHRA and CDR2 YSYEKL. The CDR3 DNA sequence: TGCGCCAGCAGCCAGACCGGGACTAGCGGCATCACAGATACGCAGTATTTT. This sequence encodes CASSQTGTSGITDTQYF.

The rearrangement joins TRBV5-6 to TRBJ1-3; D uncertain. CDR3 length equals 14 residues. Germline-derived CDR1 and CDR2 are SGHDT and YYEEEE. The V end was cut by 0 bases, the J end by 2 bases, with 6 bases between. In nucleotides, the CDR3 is TGTGCCAGCAGCTTGGTGGCCGCTGGAAACACCATATATTTT. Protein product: CASSLVAAGNTIYF.

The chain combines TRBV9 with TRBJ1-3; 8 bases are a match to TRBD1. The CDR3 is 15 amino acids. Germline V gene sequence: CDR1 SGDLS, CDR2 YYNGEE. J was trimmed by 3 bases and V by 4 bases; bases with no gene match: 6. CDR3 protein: CASSSQGVSGNTIYF. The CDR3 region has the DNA TGTGCCAGCAGCTCACAGGGGGTTAGTGGAAACACCATATATTTT. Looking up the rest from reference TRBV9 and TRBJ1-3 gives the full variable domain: DSGVTQTPKHLITATGQRVTLRCSPRSGDLSVYWYQQSLDQGLQFLIQYYNGEERAKGNILERFSAQQFPDLHSELNLSSLELGDSALYFCASSSQGVSGNTIYFGEGSWLTVV.

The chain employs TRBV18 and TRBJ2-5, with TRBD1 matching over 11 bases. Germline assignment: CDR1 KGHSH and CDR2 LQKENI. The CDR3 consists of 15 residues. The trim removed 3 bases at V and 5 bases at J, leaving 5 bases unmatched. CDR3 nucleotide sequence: TGTGCCAGCTCACCCCGGACAGGGGGCGGGGAGACCCAGTACTTC. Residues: CASSPRTGGGETQYF.

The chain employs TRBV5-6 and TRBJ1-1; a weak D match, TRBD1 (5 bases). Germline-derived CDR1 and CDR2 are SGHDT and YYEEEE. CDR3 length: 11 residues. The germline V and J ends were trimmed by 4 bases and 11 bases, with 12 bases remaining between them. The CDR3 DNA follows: TGTGCCAGCAGCCGGGGACCCGGGGCTTTCTTT. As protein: CASSRGPGAFF.

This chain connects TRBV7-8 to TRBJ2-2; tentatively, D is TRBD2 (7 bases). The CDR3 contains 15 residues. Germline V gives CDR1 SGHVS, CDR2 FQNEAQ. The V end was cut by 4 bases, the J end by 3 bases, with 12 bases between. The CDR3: CASSSRGADTGELFF. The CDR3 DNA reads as TGTGCCAGCAGCTCCCGGGGGGCGGACACCGGGGAGCTGTTTTTT. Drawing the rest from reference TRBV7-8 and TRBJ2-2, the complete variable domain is GAGVSQSPRYKVAKRGQDVALRCDPISGHVSLFWYQQALGQGPEFLTYFQNEAQLDKSGLPSDRFFAERPEGSVSTLKIQRTQQEDSAVYLCASSSRGADTGELFFGEGSRLTVL.